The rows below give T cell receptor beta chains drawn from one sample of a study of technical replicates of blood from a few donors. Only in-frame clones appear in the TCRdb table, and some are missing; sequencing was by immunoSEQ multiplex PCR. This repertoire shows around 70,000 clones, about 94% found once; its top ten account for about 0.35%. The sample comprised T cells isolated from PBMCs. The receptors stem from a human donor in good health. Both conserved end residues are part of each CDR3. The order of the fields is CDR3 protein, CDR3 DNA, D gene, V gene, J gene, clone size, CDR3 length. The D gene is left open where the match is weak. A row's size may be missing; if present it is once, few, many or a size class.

CASSLVTSGYEQYF	TGTGCCAGCAGCTTAGTTACTAGCGGGTACGAGCAGTACTTC	TRBD2	TRBV7-9	TRBJ2-7	NA	14
CASSLPGGTEAFF	TGTGCCAGCAGTTTACCAGGGGGAACTGAAGCTTTCTTT	TRBD1	TRBV28	TRBJ1-1	NA	13
CAWSVTGYIDEQYF	TGTGCCTGGAGCGTTACAGGGTATATCGACGAGCAGTACTTC	NA	TRBV30	TRBJ2-7	NA	14
CSVEDRWQGRAETQYF	TGCAGCGTTGAAGATCGATGGCAGGGTAGAGCGGAGACCCAGTACTTC	NA	TRBV29-1	TRBJ2-5	NA	16
CASSQDDQREGGNEQFF	TGTGCCAGCAGCCAAGATGATCAGCGGGAGGGCGGAAATGAGCAGTTCTTC	TRBD2	TRBV4-2	TRBJ2-1	NA	17
CASSPGSNQPQHF	TGTGCCAGCAGCCCGGGGAGCAATCAGCCCCAGCATTTT	NA	TRBV7-9	TRBJ1-5	NA	13
CASSQESTGVDTEAFF	TGCGCCAGCAGCCAAGAATCGACAGGGGTGGACACTGAAGCTTTCTTT	TRBD1	TRBV4-1	TRBJ1-1	NA	16
CATSSTEGLSSAYNEQFF	TGTGCCACCAGCAGCACCGAGGGTTTGTCTAGCGCCTACAATGAGCAGTTCTTC	NA	TRBV15	TRBJ2-1	NA	18
CASSQGTSLAGELDEQFF	TGTGCCAGCAGCCAAGGAACTAGCCTAGCGGGAGAATTGGATGAGCAGTTCTTC	TRBD2	TRBV14	TRBJ2-1	NA	18
CASSSTAYEQYF	TGTGCCAGCAGTTCTACAGCCTACGAGCAGTACTTC	NA	TRBV14	TRBJ2-7	few	12
CASSQDRELYEQYF	TGCGCCAGCAGCCAGGACAGAGAATTATACGAGCAGTACTTC	NA	TRBV4-3	TRBJ2-7	NA	14
CASAGTITGELFF	TGTGCCAGCGCCGGGACTATCACCGGGGAGCTGTTTTTT	TRBD2	TRBV5-4	TRBJ2-2	NA	13
CAWNIGSYSYEQYF	TGTGCCTGGAATATCGGGAGTTACTCCTACGAGCAGTACTTC	NA	TRBV30	TRBJ2-7	NA	14